Listed below are T cell receptor beta chains from one sample, sequenced in a study of Tregs in tolerant kidney transplant recipients. Some clones are missing from TCRdb's copy, which holds only in-frame ones; the method was immunoSEQ multiplex PCR. The sample records fewer than 80,000 clones, roughly 98% being singletons. This material consisted of CD4+ T cells from blood, taken before the transplant. The receptors derive from a human donor who received a combined kidney and bone marrow transplant. CDR3s include the opening cysteine and the closing phenylalanine or tryptophan. Fields, in order: J gene, V gene, D gene, CDR3 protein. A D gene is named only where the DNA matches it firmly.

J: TRBJ1-3; V: TRBV25-1; D: .; CDR3: CASSEWGRSGNTIYF
J: TRBJ1-5; V: TRBV5-1; D: .; CDR3: CASSLAAGNQPQHF
J: TRBJ1-1; V: TRBV27; D: TRBD1; CDR3: CASRSRQGLHTEAFF
J: TRBJ2-1; V: TRBV7-9; D: .; CDR3: CASSAVPKRAHNEQFF
J: TRBJ2-1; V: TRBV14; D: TRBD2; CDR3: CASSQAGGPYNEQFF
J: TRBJ2-1; V: TRBV5-1; D: .; CDR3: CASSYLDQGGEQFF
J: TRBJ1-6; V: TRBV27; D: .; CDR3: CASRIVGAGSPLHF
J: TRBJ2-1; V: TRBV5-5; D: .; CDR3: CASRWDINNEQFF
J: TRBJ1-1; V: TRBV12-5; D: .; CDR3: CASGLTGVTEAFF
J: TRBJ1-3; V: TRBV4-2; D: .; CDR3: CASSQDHSSGNTIYF
J: TRBJ1-6; V: TRBV10-3; D: .; CDR3: CAISESNFRGSPLHF
J: TRBJ2-5; V: TRBV28; D: .; CDR3: CASSLRLQETQYF
J: TRBJ2-7; V: TRBV27; D: .; CDR3: CASSFSGGPYEQYF
J: TRBJ2-7; V: TRBV5-1; D: TRBD2; CDR3: CASSLGGKAGGYSYEQYF
J: TRBJ2-7; V: TRBV19; D: .; CDR3: CASSMPPAYEQYF
J: TRBJ2-4; V: TRBV5-4; D: TRBD1; CDR3: CASSLQGEDIQYF
J: TRBJ1-5; V: TRBV19; D: .; CDR3: CASFLTGKGNQPQHF
J: TRBJ2-4; V: TRBV11-2; D: .; CDR3: CASSLGHTWEERNIQYF
J: TRBJ2-7; V: TRBV7-2; D: TRBD2; CDR3: CASSRSRTSGNYEQYF
J: TRBJ2-7; V: TRBV7-9; D: .; CDR3: CASSLEWDKGEQYF
J: TRBJ2-7; V: TRBV14; D: TRBD2; CDR3: CASSQVGLAVYEQYF
J: TRBJ1-3; V: TRBV5-1; D: TRBD1; CDR3: CASSLTGITYSGNTIYF